This TCR beta chain was sequenced in a study of cytotoxic CD8 clonotypes in ibrutinib-treated CLL. Across the whole study: An average of about 250,000 productive templates and 80,000 to 100,000 productive rearrangements was obtained per sample. Whole-study results and caveats: Public clonotypes proved infrequent, and on treatment they shrank or remained steady.

Assay: immunoSEQ multiplex PCR; the TCRdb copy retains only in-frame clones and omits some. The data hold some 130,000 clones, with 80% to 90% observed a single time. This CDR3 spans 15 amino acids. The V gene's germline CDR1 is LNHNV and CDR2 YYDKDF (reference sequence). J was trimmed by 10 bases and V by 0 bases; bases with no gene match: 7. As to this clone: Its cognate antigen is unknown.

The origin of this receptor is a human donor with chronic lymphocytic leukemia. The starting material was PBMCs, obtained after 24 months of ibrutinib treatment. The V and J genes are TRBV15 and TRBJ1-4; the match to TRBD1 covers 8 bases. Here the CDR3 DNA reads TGTGCCACCAGCAGAGATCTAATCGACAGGGGAAAACTGTTTTTT. This translates into CATSRDLIDRGKLFF.